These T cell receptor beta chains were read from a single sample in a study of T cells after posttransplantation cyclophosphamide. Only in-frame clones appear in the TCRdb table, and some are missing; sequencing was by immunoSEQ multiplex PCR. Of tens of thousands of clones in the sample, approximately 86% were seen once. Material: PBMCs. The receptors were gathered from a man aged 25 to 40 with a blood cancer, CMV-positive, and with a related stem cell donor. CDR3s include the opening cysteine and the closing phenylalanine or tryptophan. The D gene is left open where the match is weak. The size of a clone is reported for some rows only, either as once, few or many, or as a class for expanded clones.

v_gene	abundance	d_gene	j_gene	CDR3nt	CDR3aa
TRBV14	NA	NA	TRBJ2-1	TGTGCCAGCAGCCAAGATCCTCAGCCTCAGGGAGAGCAGTTCTTC	CASSQDPQPQGEQFF
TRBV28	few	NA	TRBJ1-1	TGTGCCAGCAGTTTGTTGCTAGAGAACACTGAAGCTTTCTTT	CASSLLLENTEAFF
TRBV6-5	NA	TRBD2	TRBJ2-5	TGTGCCAGCAGTTCACTAGCGGGCGTCCAAGAGACCCAGTACTTC	CASSSLAGVQETQYF
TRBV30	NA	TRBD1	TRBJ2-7	TGTGCCTGGAGTGTCTCCAGGGGGCACGAGCAGTACTTC	CAWSVSRGHEQYF
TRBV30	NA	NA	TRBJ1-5	TGTGCCTGGAGTGTGATTGGGGGGACGCAGCCCCAGCATTTT	CAWSVIGGTQPQHF
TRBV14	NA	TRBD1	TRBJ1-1	TGTGCCAGCAGCCAAGAGAGGGGGACAGGGCCGGGGGCTTTCTTT	CASSQERGTGPGAFF
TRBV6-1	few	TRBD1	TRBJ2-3	TGTGCCAGCGGAAGGGGGCGCGGAGATACGCAGTATTTT	CASGRGRGDTQYF
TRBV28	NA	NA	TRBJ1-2	TGTGCCTCCAGAGGGGGTTATGGCTACACCTTC	CASRGGYGYTF
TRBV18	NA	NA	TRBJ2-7	TGTGCCTCCGCGCCGAGCTCCTACGAGCAGTACTTC	CASAPSSYEQYF
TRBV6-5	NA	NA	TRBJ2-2	TGTGCCAGCAGTTCCGGGACTCGTCCGAACACCGGGGAGCTGTTTTTT	CASSSGTRPNTGELFF
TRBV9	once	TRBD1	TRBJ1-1	TGTGCCAGCAGCCCAGGGACAGGGGTATTCGGCACTGAAGCTTTCTTT	CASSPGTGVFGTEAFF